This is a list of T cell receptor beta chains from one sample in a study of blood T cell repertoires in COVID-19. TCRdb's table, derived via immunoSEQ multiplex PCR, lists solely in-frame clones and lacks some. The data hold about 160,000 clones, with less than 90% observed a single time. The sample consisted of peripheral blood. The receptors were gathered from a woman aged 70-85 years with acute or convalescent COVID-19. Each CDR3 is given with its conserved first and last residue. A D gene is named only where the DNA matches it firmly. Expanded clones are given a class, and other clones once, few, many or no size at all.

.	TRBJ1-1	.	TRBV6-5	CASSSDRSTEAFF	TGTGCCAGCAGTAGTGACAGAAGCACTGAAGCTTTCTTT
TRBD1	TRBJ1-2	.	TRBV2	CASKTGTGGQNGYTF	TGTGCCAGCAAAACCGGGACAGGGGGCCAGAATGGCTACACCTTC
TRBD1	TRBJ2-6	.	TRBV5-1	CASSLTGAGANVLTF	TGCGCCAGCAGCCTCACAGGGGCTGGGGCCAACGTCCTGACTTTC
TRBD1	TRBJ2-7	few	TRBV7-6	CASSPGGSTLAWSYEQYF	TGTGCCAGCAGTCCAGGGGGCAGCACCCTAGCCTGGTCCTACGAGCAGTACTTC
.	TRBJ1-5	.	TRBV30	CAWSGFPPKWSNQPQHF	TGTGCCTGGAGTGGGTTCCCGCCTAAGTGGAGCAATCAGCCCCAGCATTTT
TRBD1	TRBJ1-6	.	TRBV27	CASSLGGTGGAYALHF	TGTGCCAGCAGTTTAGGAGGGACAGGGGGCGCGTATGCCCTCCACTTT
.	TRBJ2-7	.	TRBV21-1	CASSKLRWASGSYEQYF	.
.	TRBJ1-3	.	TRBV6-1	CASSEGQAYSGNTIYF	TGTGCCAGCAGTGAAGGCCAGGCGTACTCTGGAAACACCATATATTTT
TRBD1	TRBJ1-1	once	TRBV7-9	CASRVQGAGTEAFF	TGTGCCAGCAGGGTACAGGGGGCAGGCACTGAAGCTTTCTTT
.	TRBJ2-7	.	TRBV29-1	CSVTQGTYEQYF	TGCAGCGTGACACAGGGTACCTACGAGCAGTACTTC
TRBD2	TRBJ2-1	.	TRBV4-2	CASSQVAGGPDSSYNEQFF	TGTGCCAGCAGCCAGGTAGCGGGAGGCCCCGATAGCTCCTACAATGAGCAGTTCTTC
TRBD2	TRBJ2-1	once	TRBV5-1	CASSGGLAGTNEQFF	TGCGCCAGCAGCGGGGGACTAGCGGGGACCAATGAGCAGTTCTTC
TRBD1	TRBJ1-2	.	TRBV4-2	CASSQRDRENYGYTF	TGTGCCAGCAGCCAAAGGGACAGGGAAAACTATGGCTACACCTTC
TRBD2	TRBJ2-1	.	TRBV9	CASSVRGRAASNEQFF	TGTGCCAGCAGCGTACGGGGGAGGGCGGCTAGCAATGAGCAGTTCTTC
TRBD2	TRBJ2-7	few	TRBV6-4	CASTSDGGTYEQYF	TGTGCCAGCACCAGTGACGGGGGGACCTACGAGCAGTACTTC
TRBD1	TRBJ1-4	.	TRBV5-1	CASSTGQGNEKLFF	TGCGCCAGCAGCACCGGACAGGGTAATGAAAAACTGTTTTTT
TRBD1	TRBJ1-2	.	TRBV3-1/TRBV3-2	CASSPGTGDGYTF	TGTGCCAGCAGCCCCGGGACAGGGGATGGCTACACCTTC
TRBD1	TRBJ2-7	.	TRBV7-2	CASSLVGGTGSSYEQYF	TGTGCCAGCAGCTTAGTAGGTGGGACAGGGAGCTCCTACGAGCAGTACTTC
.	TRBJ1-1	once	TRBV6-2/TRBV6-3	CASTPRGRRYGDTEAFF	TGTGCCAGCACCCCCAGGGGTAGGCGGTATGGCGACACTGAAGCTTTCTTT
.	TRBJ1-3	.	TRBV4-2	CASSQGPYGSPGNTIYF	TGTGCCAGCAGCCAGGGCCCGTATGGGTCGCCTGGAAACACCATATATTTT
.	TRBJ1-2	.	TRBV30	CAWSVFYGYTF	TGTGCCTGGAGTGTCTTCTATGGCTACACCTTC
TRBD2	TRBJ2-1	.	TRBV6-1	CASSGRNRRGGDGNEQFF	TGTGCCAGCAGTGGTAGAAACAGGCGGGGGGGCGATGGAAATGAGCAGTTCTTC
TRBD1	TRBJ1-1	.	TRBV5-1	CASSSRTGPNTEAFF	TGCGCCAGCAGCTCTCGGACAGGACCGAACACTGAAGCTTTCTTT
TRBD2	TRBJ2-5	.	TRBV27	CASKRTSGTKETQYF	TGTGCCAGCAAAAGGACTAGCGGAACTAAGGAGACCCAGTACTTC
.	TRBJ1-1	.	TRBV5-1	CASSLAPSTFQNTEAFF	TGCGCCAGCAGCTTGGCCCCTTCGACTTTTCAGAACACTGAAGCTTTCTTT
.	TRBJ2-4	.	TRBV18	CASSFGQVGLAKNIQYF	TGTGCCAGCTCATTCGGACAAGTAGGATTAGCCAAAAACATTCAGTACTTC
.	TRBJ1-2	.	TRBV19	CASSAVRDKLYGYTF	TGTGCCAGTAGTGCAGTCCGGGACAAGCTCTATGGCTACACCTTC
.	TRBJ1-1	.	TRBV5-4	CASSTDRPNTEAFF	TGTGCCAGCAGCACCGACAGACCGAACACTGAAGCTTTCTTT
.	TRBJ1-6	.	TRBV7-2	CASRRDSWNSPLHF	TGTGCCAGCAGACGGGACTCTTGGAATTCACCCCTCCACTTT
.	TRBJ1-2	.	TRBV30	CAWSPGVGYTF	TGTGCCTGGAGCCCAGGGGTTGGCTACACCTTC
.	TRBJ1-4	few	TRBV15	CATSWGATNEKLFF	TGTGCCACCAGCTGGGGGGCAACTAATGAAAAACTGTTTTTT
TRBD2	TRBJ2-1	once	TRBV15	CATSRDSAGGLRNEQFF	TGTGCCACCAGCAGAGATTCGGCGGGGGGGCTGAGAAATGAGCAGTTCTTC
.	TRBJ2-1	.	TRBV6-5	CASSYQRATHNEQFF	TGTGCCAGCAGTTACCAGCGGGCCACACACAATGAGCAGTTCTTC
.	TRBJ2-2	.	TRBV7-9	CASSSLTGELFF	TGTGCCAGCAGCTCCTTAACCGGGGAGCTGTTTTTT
.	TRBJ1-1	.	TRBV7-8	CASSLARVTEAFF	TGTGCCAGCAGCTTAGCGCGAGTCACTGAAGCTTTCTTT
.	TRBJ1-1	.	TRBV29-1	CSVQDMVHTEAFF	TGCAGCGTACAGGACATGGTGCACACTGAAGCTTTCTTT
.	TRBJ1-1	.	TRBV6-6	CASSYRTGAFF	TGTGCCAGCAGTTACCGGACTGGCGCTTTCTTT
.	TRBJ1-3	.	TRBV5-1	CASSLETGGNTIYF	TGCGCCAGCAGCTTGGAAACAGGGGGAAACACCATATATTTT
TRBD1	TRBJ2-7	.	TRBV5-1	CASSFGDSSYEQYF	TGCGCCAGCAGCTTCGGGGACAGCTCCTACGAGCAGTACTTC
.	TRBJ2-7	.	TRBV18	CASSPGLNYEQYF	TGTGCCAGCTCACCGGGACTTAACTACGAGCAGTACTTC
.	TRBJ1-6	.	TRBV5-1	CASKEGADNSPLHF	TGCGCCAGCAAAGAGGGAGCAGATAATTCACCCCTCCACTTT
.	TRBJ1-1	.	TRBV7-9	CASSSSSRVGTEAFF	TGTGCCAGCAGCTCCTCTTCCAGGGTAGGGACTGAAGCTTTCTTT
.	TRBJ1-4	.	TRBV28	CASSLGRVNEKLFF	TGTGCCAGCAGTTTGGGCAGAGTAAATGAAAAACTGTTTTTT
.	TRBJ1-1	.	TRBV12-3/TRBV12-4	CASSLSRAEAFF	TGTGCCAGCAGTCTATCTCGAGCTGAAGCTTTCTTT
TRBD1	TRBJ2-7	.	TRBV18	CASSPGTGVSYEQYF	TGTGCCAGCTCACCGGGGACAGGGGTTTCGTACGAGCAGTACTTC
TRBD2	TRBJ2-1	.	TRBV2	CASSEAVRMIAGNEQFF	TGTGCCAGCAGTGAAGCGGTGCGTATGATAGCGGGGAATGAGCAGTTCTTC
.	TRBJ2-1	once	TRBV6-2/TRBV6-3	CASSYSPERVTYNEQFF	TGTGCCAGCAGTTACTCACCGGAGCGAGTAACCTACAATGAGCAGTTCTTC
.	TRBJ1-5	.	TRBV3-1/TRBV3-2	CASSQGAGDQPQHF	TGTGCCAGCAGCCAAGGGGCAGGGGATCAGCCCCAGCATTTT
TRBD1	TRBJ1-2	.	TRBV5-5	CASSRDSLDGYTF	TGTGCCAGCAGTCGGGACAGCCTCGATGGCTACACCTTC
TRBD1	TRBJ1-3	.	TRBV4-3	CASSPGTGSGNTIYF	TGCGCCAGCAGCCCAGGGACAGGGTCTGGAAACACCATATATTTT
.	TRBJ1-1	.	TRBV11-2	CASSLQQTGNTEAFF	TGTGCCAGCAGCTTACAGCAAACGGGGAACACTGAAGCTTTCTTT
.	TRBJ2-1	.	TRBV29-1	CSVVGADWEQFF	TGCAGCGTTGTGGGGGCGGATTGGGAGCAGTTCTTC
TRBD1	TRBJ1-1	.	TRBV30	CAWSPKDRLTEAFF	TGTGCCTGGAGTCCCAAGGACAGGCTTACTGAAGCTTTCTTT
.	TRBJ2-2	.	TRBV6-2/TRBV6-3	CASSYSKLSNTGELFF	TGTGCCAGCAGTTACTCGAAGCTTTCGAACACCGGGGAGCTGTTTTTT
.	TRBJ1-6	.	TRBV7-2	CASSLISGGYNSPLHF	TGTGCCAGCAGCTTAATATCCGGAGGTTATAATTCACCCCTCCACTTT